The 26 T cell receptor beta chains below were found in one sample sequenced in a study of T-cell memory formation after mild COVID-19. TCRdb reprocessed the 5' RACE reads via MiXCR and lists one record per CDR3 protein. Of 250,000 to 300,000 distinct CDR3 sequences listed, roughly 16% are singletons. Sequencing was carried out using PBMCs or a T cell subset sorted from them (not recorded which). These TCRs come from a man between 18 and 35 years old who had mild COVID-19 (a few samples of this study predate the infection). Cell type and time point are not known.

The CDR3 reads CASSLALGGNEQYV. The CDR3 region has the DNA TGTGCCAGCAGCTTGGCCTTAGGGGGAAACGAGCAGTACGTC. The chain joins TRBV5-4 to TRBJ2-7, with D possibly TRBD1 on 6 matching bases. The CDR3 length is 14 residues. Germline-derived CDR1 and CDR2 are SGHNT and YYREEE (reference sequence). V was shortened by 0 bases and J by 5 bases, with 12 bases between the two germline ends.

In its sample, this clonotype was seen a few times. The rearrangement joins TRBV4-1 to TRBJ2-2; perhaps TRBD2 as D (7 bases). Deletions cut 4 bases from V and 7 bases from J, with 16 bases between. Germline CDR1 is MGHRA and CDR2 is YSYEKL. The CDR3 has 15 amino acids. The CDR3 DNA sequence: TGCGCCAGCAGCCCGAGTGAGGGGGGGATCGGGGAGCTGTTTTTT. Its protein product is CASSPSEGGIGELFF.

In its sample, this clonotype was seen many times. J is TRBJ2-5 and V is TRBV28, with D perhaps matching TRBD2 (6 bases). The CDR3 consists of 15 residues. Trimming took off 1 base at V and 1 base at J, with 10 bases between the two ends. Looked up from germline, CDR1 is MDHEN and CDR2 is SYDVKM. This CDR3 is CASSLSGGSQETQYF. DNA of the CDR3: TGTGCCAGCAGTTTATCTGGGGGGAGCCAAGAGACCCAGTACTTC.

The rearrangement links TRBV7-3 to TRBJ2-1, with 9 bases identical to TRBD2. This CDR3 is 15 amino acids long. V trimming: 3 bases; J trimming: 8 bases; junction bases outside the gene matches: 8. Germline V CDR1 and CDR2: SGHTA, FQGTGA. CDR3 nucleotide sequence: TGTGCCAGCAGCTTTCGCGGCGGGGGGGCTTATGAGCAGTTCTTC. Translated: CASSFRGGGAYEQFF.

The V call is TRBV29-1, the J call TRBJ1-1; 8 nucleotides line up with TRBD1. The CDR3 consists of 12 residues. Trimming took 7 bases from V and 1 from J; bases not matched to a gene: 2. Germline assignment: CDR1 SQVTM and CDR2 ANQGSEA. In DNA, the CDR3 is TGCAGCGCGACAGGGGCGAACACTGAAGCTTTCTTT. Its translation: CSATGANTEAFF.

V usage is TRBV10-3 and J usage is TRBJ2-5, with a possible D match to TRBD1 (5 bases). CDR1 and CDR2 from the germline V gene are ENHRY and SYGVKD. The CDR3 runs to 13 residues. Trimming took off 6 bases at V and 4 bases at J, with 12 bases between the two ends. CDR3 bases: TGTGCCATCAGGGGTACAAGGGGAGAGACCCAGTACTTC. Translated, it gives CAIRGTRGETQYF.

J is TRBJ1-2 and V is TRBV11-2, with D unresolved. The germline gives CDR1 SGHAT, CDR2 FQNNGV. V lost 5 bases and J lost 12, with 16 bases in between. The CDR3 covers 12 residues. The CDR3 nucleotides are TGTGCCAGCAGCGCCGGACGGCGTTCGCACACCTTC. As protein: CASSAGRRSHTF.

This clonotype was seen more than once but under ten times. CDR3 DNA: TGTGCCAGCAGCCCAGGGGCTCCTCAAGAGACCCAGTACTTC. Amino acids: CASSPGAPQETQYF. This sequence joins TRBV7-8 and TRBJ2-5; weak D call: TRBD1 (6 bases). The CDR3 sequence is 14 residues long. The V gene's germline CDR1 is SGHVS and CDR2 FQNEAQ. V was shortened by 5 bases and J by 2 bases, with 12 bases between the two germline ends.

V is TRBV5-5 and J is TRBJ1-1, with 11 bases matching TRBD1. The CDR3 has 13 residues. V lost 5 bases and J lost 5; bases outside the gene matches: 2. The germline V gene has CDR1 SGHKS and CDR2 YYEKEE (reference sequence). CDR3 protein: CASRRDRGTEAFF. For the CDR3, the DNA is TGTGCCAGCAGGCGGGACAGGGGGACTGAAGCTTTCTTT.

Of note for this clonotype: With a much larger clone just one base away, this may be a read error. This chain uses TRBV7-8 with TRBJ2-3, with 10 bases lining up with TRBD2. From germline, CDR1 is SGHVS and CDR2 FQNEAQ. Trimming took 2 bases from V and 2 from J; bases not matched to a gene: 4. The CDR3 contains 16 residues. In nucleotides, the CDR3 is TGTGCCAGCAGCTTAATAGCGGGGGGACCCACAGATACGCAGTATTTT. Translation: CASSLIAGGPTDTQYF.

The V gene is TRBV5-8, the J gene TRBJ1-1; 7 bases align to TRBD1. J was trimmed by 2 bases and V by 3 bases; bases with no gene match: 4. The CDR3 consists of 14 residues. CDR1 SGHTS and CDR2 YDEGEE come from the germline V gene. CDR3 loop: CASSWYRGNTEAFF. The DNA of the CDR3 is TGTGCCAGCAGCTGGTACAGGGGAAACACTGAAGCTTTCTTT. Drawing the rest from reference TRBV5-8 and TRBJ1-1, the complete variable domain is EAGVTQSPTHLIKTRGQQATLRCSPISGHTSVYWYQQALGLGLQFLLWYDEGEERNRGNFPPRFSGRQFPNYSSELNVNALELEDSALYLCASSWYRGNTEAFFGQGTRLTVV.

Only a few counts were recorded for this clonotype. The V call is TRBV12-3 or TRBV12-4, the J call TRBJ1-1, with no clear D. V was clipped by 10 bases and J by 4 bases, with 13 bases between them. This CDR3 is built from 12 residues. This CDR3 reads CATHRGSTEAFF. The CDR3 bases are TGTGCCACCCACCGAGGGAGCACTGAAGCTTTCTTT.

The rearrangement joins TRBV7-3 to TRBJ1-6, with D unclear. This CDR3 spans 13 amino acids. Per the germline V gene, CDR1 is SGHTA and CDR2 is FQGTGA. V was clipped by 0 bases and J by 9 bases, with 6 bases between them. The CDR3 protein is CASSLTFSSPLHF. The CDR3 region has the DNA TGTGCCAGCAGCTTAACGTTTTCTTCACCCCTCCACTTT.

The chain combines TRBV5-1 with TRBJ2-5, with a possible D match to TRBD2 (7 bases). The ends were cut back, 1 base at V and 4 bases at J, with 17 bases in the middle. Per germline, CDR1 SGHRS and CDR2 YFSETQ. The CDR3 covers 16 residues. CDR3 nucleotides: TGCGCCAGCAGCTTGCGGGTCGGGGGGCGCAGAGAGACCCAGTACTTC. Its translation: CASSLRVGGRRETQYF. The full variable domain, with the rest looked up from reference TRBV5-1 and TRBJ2-5, is KAGVTQTPRYLIKTRGQQVTLSCSPISGHRSVSWYQQTPGQGLQFLFEYFSETQRNKGNFPGRFSGRQFSNSRSEMNVSTLELGDSALYLCASSLRVGGRRETQYFGPGTRLLVL.

This clonotype has more than one count but fewer than ten. The V call is TRBV6-2 or TRBV6-3, the J call TRBJ2-1, with D perhaps TRBD1 or TRBD2 (5 bases each). CDR3 size: 15 residues. Trimming removed 3 bases at V and 6 bases at J, with 15 bases between. Germline V gene data show CDR1 as MNHEY and CDR2 as SVGEGT. CDR3 bases: TGTGCCAGCAGTTATTACGGGGCCCAGAGCAATGAGCAGTTCTTC. Translating it yields CASSYYGAQSNEQFF.

In this sample, this clonotype turned up a few times. The rearrangement links TRBV7-8 to TRBJ2-1, with TRBD2 matching over 11 bases. Germline assignment: CDR1 SGHVS and CDR2 FQNEAQ. This CDR3 has 16 residues. Trimming at V came to 0 bases and at J to 4 bases, leaving 2 bases not matched to a gene. The DNA for the CDR3 is TGTGCCAGCAGCTTAGCGCGACTAGCGGGATACAATGAGCAGTTCTTC. Its protein is CASSLARLAGYNEQFF.

The chain is built from TRBV12-3 or TRBV12-4 and TRBJ2-3; D tentatively reads TRBD1 or TRBD2 (5 bases each). The CDR3 is made up of 17 amino acids. V was trimmed by 5 bases and J by 5 bases, leaving 23 bases between them. The CDR3 region has the DNA TGTGCCAGCAGTGCGAGTGGGGGTATACCTCCTCGAGATACGCAGTATTTT. It encodes CASSASGGIPPRDTQYF.

The table lists this clonotype with a few counts. CDR3 sequence: CASSEGGISYEQYF. The CDR3 coding sequence is TGTGCCAGCAGCGAGGGCGGGATCTCCTACGAGCAGTACTTC. The chain uses TRBV11-2 and TRBJ2-7; D possibly corresponds to TRBD2 (6 bases). The V gene lost 5 bases and the J gene lost 0 bases, with 11 bases spanning the gap. This CDR3 contains 14 residues. The germline CDR1 and CDR2 sequences are SGHAT and FQNNGV.

This clonotype was seen a few times. The CDR3 loop reads CASSVLPDTEAFF. The CDR3 nucleotides read TGTGCCAGCAGCGTCTTACCGGACACTGAAGCTTTCTTT. This rearrangement joins TRBV9 to TRBJ1-1, with D uncertain. Between the trimmed V and J ends, which lost 2 bases and 3 bases, there was a span of 8 bases. The CDR3 runs 13 residues. Germline V gives CDR1 SGDLS, CDR2 YYNGEE.

This sequence joins TRBV7-2 and TRBJ2-2; D call uncertain. Germline values: CDR1 SGHTA, CDR2 FQGNSA. The CDR3 spans 14 residues. V shed 7 bases and J shed 4 bases, with 13 bases lying between them. This CDR3 is CASTSRIPTGELFF. CDR3 in DNA: TGTGCCAGCACCTCTAGAATCCCCACCGGGGAGCTGTTTTTT.

This chain connects TRBV11-2 to TRBJ2-4; D not certain. The CDR3 covers 15 residues. Germline values: CDR1 SGHAT, CDR2 FQNNGV. Trimming took 0 bases from V and 4 from J, leaving 10 bases between them. CDR3 nucleotides: TGTGCCAGCAGCTTAGATTGGCTACCAAAAAACATTCAGTACTTC. It yields the protein CASSLDWLPKNIQYF.

This chain joins TRBV5-1 and TRBJ2-3; TRBD1 or TRBD2 may be the D gene (6 bases each). The germline CDR1 and CDR2 sequences are SGHRS and YFSETQ. Deletions cut 2 bases from V and 4 bases from J, with 23 bases between. The CDR3 totals 18 residues. The CDR3 loop is CASSFSRGGQGGADTQYF. The DNA of the CDR3 is TGCGCCAGCAGCTTCAGCCGAGGGGGGCAGGGCGGCGCAGATACGCAGTATTTT. Based on the CDR3 plus reference TRBV5-1 and TRBJ2-3, the full variable domain is KAGVTQTPRYLIKTRGQQVTLSCSPISGHRSVSWYQQTPGQGLQFLFEYFSETQRNKGNFPGRFSGRQFSNSRSEMNVSTLELGDSALYLCASSFSRGGQGGADTQYFGPGTRLTVL.

This clonotype was counted between two and nine times. The chain is built from TRBV24-1 and TRBJ2-1; no clear D gene. Germline V gene data show CDR1 as KGHDR and CDR2 as SFDVKD. V was cut by 4 bases and J by 0 bases, with 12 bases left in between. The CDR3 extends over 16 amino acids. CDR3 sequence reads: CATSDQDPSSYNEQFF. CDR3 nucleotide sequence: TGTGCCACCAGTGACCAAGACCCCAGCTCCTACAATGAGCAGTTCTTC.

The gene calls are TRBV4-3 and TRBJ1-2; the D gene is possibly TRBD1 (6 bases). The germline V and J ends were trimmed by 0 bases and 8 bases, with 13 bases remaining between them. This CDR3 comprises 14 residues. The germline gives CDR1 LGHNA, CDR2 YSLEER. CDR3 nucleotides: TGCGCCAGCAGCCAAGATTTGGGGGCCGGGGGCTACACCTTC. The encoded protein is CASSQDLGAGGYTF.

The rearrangement links TRBV23-1 to TRBJ2-7; 8 bases are shared with TRBD1. TRBV23-1 is identified as an open reading frame with a role that is uncertain. The CDR3 is made up of 15 amino acids. The junction had 9 bases not matched to a gene; V was cut back by 3 bases and J by 5 bases. CDR3 region: CASSHRKQGADEQYF. CDR3 DNA: TGCGCCAGCAGTCATCGGAAGCAGGGGGCAGACGAGCAGTACTTC.

The V and J genes are TRBV24-1 and TRBJ1-5, with 10 bases aligning to TRBD1. CDR1 is KGHDR and CDR2 is SFDVKD in the germline V gene. This CDR3 has 14 amino acids. V lost 7 bases and J lost 6; bases outside the gene matches: 5. The CDR3 region is CATSETGGIQPQHF. CDR3 sequence (DNA): TGTGCCACCAGCGAGACAGGGGGCATTCAGCCCCAGCATTTT.